The 14 T cell receptor beta chains reported below all come from one sample, sequenced in a study of shared clonotypes between healthy human individuals. Naive CD8 cells comprised CD45RO-negative, CCR7-positively selected cells, excluding terminally differentiated effector memory CD45RA+ cells. Only in-frame clones appear in the TCRdb table, and some are missing; sequencing was by immunoSEQ multiplex PCR. The table records about 1,900,000 clones, approximately 95% of them present only once. What was sequenced was naive CD8+ T cells sorted from blood. These receptors all come from a man aged 18 to 30 in good health.

This clone has just one count. The chain is built from TRBV15 and TRBJ1-2; D is uncertain. This CDR3 is 14 amino acids long. Trimming pared 0 bases from V and 5 bases from J, leaving 10 bases between. From germline, CDR1 is LNHNV and CDR2 YYDKDF (reference sequence). CDR3 sequence: CATSRDQLGYGYTF. The DNA of the CDR3 is TGTGCCACCAGCAGAGATCAACTAGGGTATGGCTACACCTTC.

CDR3 in amino acids: CASAVAEAFF. CDR3 bases: TGTGCCAGCGCAGTTGCTGAAGCTTTCTTT. The chain recombines TRBV19 with TRBJ1-1; D gene uncertain. V was shortened by 9 bases and J by 6 bases, with 8 bases between the two germline ends. The V gene's germline CDR1 is LNHDA and CDR2 SQIVND (reference sequence). This CDR3 has 10 residues. Looking up the rest from reference TRBV19 and TRBJ1-1 gives the full variable domain: DGGITQSPKYLFRKEGQNVTLSCEQNLNHDAMYWYRQDPGQGLRLIYYSQIVNDFQKGDIAEGYSVSREKKESFPLTVTSAQKNPTAFYLCASAVAEAFFGQGTRLTVV.

The chain has TRBV29-1 and TRBJ1-4, with D maybe TRBD1 (5 bases). Trimming removed 4 bases from V and 12 bases from J, with 12 bases in between. This CDR3 has 11 residues. CDR1 is SQVTM and CDR2 is ANQGSEA in the germline V gene. CDR3 in amino acids: CSVVGDAELFF. DNA for the CDR3: TGCAGCGTTGTGGGGGACGCGGAACTGTTTTTT.

The chain carries TRBV11-2 and TRBJ2-3; 11 bases align to TRBD2. The V segment lost 3 bases and the J segment 4 bases; nucleotides outside the gene matches: 6. The CDR3 has 16 amino acids. CDR1 is SGHAT and CDR2 is FQNNGV in the germline V gene. The CDR3 reads CASSFASGGIADTQYF. In DNA, the CDR3 is TGTGCCAGCAGCTTTGCTAGCGGGGGGATAGCAGATACGCAGTATTTT. Drawing the rest from reference TRBV11-2 and TRBJ2-3, the complete variable domain is EAGVAQSPRYKIIEKRQSVAFWCNPISGHATLYWYQQILGQGPKLLIQFQNNGVVDDSQLPKDRFSAERLKGVDSTLKIQPAKLEDSAVYLCASSFASGGIADTQYFGPGTRLTVL.

V is TRBV11-2 and J is TRBJ2-3; D is unresolved. Germline CDR1 reads SGHAT; CDR2 reads FQNNGV. V was pared by 9 bases and J by 2 bases, with 15 bases between. This CDR3 region has 14 residues. The CDR3 region has the DNA TGTGCCAGTAGGCCCGGGTCATACACAGATACGCAGTATTTT. Translated: CASRPGSYTDTQYF.

The chain joins TRBV6-1 to TRBJ2-7; D might be TRBD1 (6 bases). The ends were cut back, 7 bases at V and 0 bases at J, with 16 bases in the middle. This CDR3 contains 15 residues. Germline-derived CDR1 and CDR2 are MNHNS and SASEGT. CDR3 in amino acids: CASTFQGLGSYEQYF. The CDR3 nucleotides are TGTGCCAGCACGTTTCAGGGGTTGGGCTCCTACGAGCAGTACTTC.

This chain uses TRBV27 with TRBJ2-5; no reliable D call. Germline V CDR1 and CDR2: MNHEY, SMNVEV (reference sequence). V was clipped by 1 base and J by 3 bases, with 6 bases between them. The CDR3 runs to 13 residues. CDR3: CASSLWSEETQYF. In DNA form, the CDR3 reads TGTGCCAGCAGTTTATGGTCGGAAGAGACCCAGTACTTC.

Regarding this clone: This sample also contains other DNA sequences that code for the same CDR3. This chain joins TRBV4-1 and TRBJ1-4, with D unresolved. This CDR3 is 15 amino acids long. V was shortened by 0 bases and J by 0 bases, with 5 bases between the two germline ends. The germline CDR1 and CDR2 sequences are MGHRA and YSYEKL. This CDR3 is CASSQESATNEKLFF. CDR3 in DNA: TGCGCCAGCAGCCAAGAGTCTGCAACTAATGAAAAACTGTTTTTT.

With regard to this clone: The identical CDR3 is also encoded by other nucleotide sequences in the sample. The rearrangement links TRBV7-9 to TRBJ2-1; D remains ambiguous. The V gene's germline CDR1 is SEHNR and CDR2 FQNEAQ (reference sequence). Trimming took off 1 base at V and 7 bases at J, with 5 bases between the two ends. CDR3 length: 12 residues. The CDR3 DNA follows: TGTGCCAGCAGCTTAGTAGAGAATGAGCAGTTCTTC. It encodes CASSLVENEQFF.

V is TRBV30 and J is TRBJ2-2, with D perhaps TRBD1 (6 bases). Looked up from germline, CDR1 is GTSNPN and CDR2 is SVGIG (reference sequence). The CDR3 extends over 16 amino acids. V lost 5 bases, J lost 2 bases, and 18 bases lay in between. The CDR3 spells CAWEGDETANTGELFF. CDR3 nucleotide sequence: TGTGCCTGGGAGGGGGACGAAACGGCAAACACCGGGGAGCTGTTTTTT.

This chain uses TRBV28 with TRBJ2-6, with a tentative D call TRBD1 (5 bases). V was cut by 5 bases and J by 1 base, with 9 bases left in between. Germline CDR1 reads MDHEN; CDR2 reads SYDVKM. This CDR3 is 15 amino acids long. The CDR3 DNA reads as TGTGCCAGCAGTCCTTACAGGTCTGGGGCCAACGTCCTGACTTTC. Its translation: CASSPYRSGANVLTF. The full variable domain, rest sourced from reference TRBV28 and TRBJ2-6, is DVKVTQSSRYLVKRTGEKVFLECVQDMDHENMFWYRQDPGLGLRLIYFSYDVKMKEKGDIPEGYSVSREKKERFSLILESASTNQTSMYLCASSPYRSGANVLTFGAGSRLTVL.

This chain links TRBV15 with TRBJ1-5; 8 bases align to TRBD1. Per germline, CDR1 LNHNV and CDR2 YYDKDF (reference sequence). Trimming removed 1 base from V and 2 bases from J; junction bases left unmatched: 4. The CDR3 runs 16 residues. The CDR3 bases are TGTGCCACCAGCAGAGCCACAGGGGGACGCAATCAGCCCCAGCATTTT. This sequence encodes CATSRATGGRNQPQHF.

The rearrangement links TRBV7-9 to TRBJ2-4, with 8 bases that match TRBD1. The CDR3 length is 14 residues. V shed 1 base, J shed 8 bases, and the junction held 4 bases outside the gene matches. Per the germline V gene, CDR1 is SEHNR and CDR2 is FQNEAQ (reference sequence). In DNA, the CDR3 is TGTGCCAGCAGCTTAGGACAGGGGATCGACATTCAGTACTTC. Translated: CASSLGQGIDIQYF.

The V and J genes are TRBV27 and TRBJ2-7, with a weak D call TRBD1 (6 bases). Trimming took 6 bases from V and 3 from J, leaving 18 bases between them. CDR3 length: 15 residues. Looked up from germline, CDR1 is MNHEY and CDR2 is SMNVEV (reference sequence). Here the CDR3 reads CASRSKPRGVYEQYF. In DNA form, the CDR3 reads TGTGCCAGCAGGTCTAAGCCCAGGGGAGTCTACGAGCAGTACTTC.